Below are 9 T cell receptor beta chains sequenced from a single sample in a study of CD8 T cells in ankylosing spondylitis. MiXCR, run by TCRdb on the 5' RACE reads, gives a single entry per CDR3 protein. The sample consists of 250,000 to 300,000 distinct CDR3 sequences, around 18% of them appearing once. The sequenced sample consisted of blood, either unsorted or a sorted T cell fraction (not recorded which). Receptors originate from a male donor with ankylosing spondylitis or in good health (not recorded which).

In its sample, this clonotype was seen a few times. DNA of the CDR3: TGCAGCGTGGAAAAATATGCCGGGACAGGGGGCACCGGGGAGCTGTTTTTT. It yields the protein CSVEKYAGTGGTGELFF. The chain is built from TRBV29-1 and TRBJ2-2; 11 bases align to TRBD1. Germline CDR1 reads SQVTM; CDR2 reads ANQGSEA. The CDR3 consists of 17 residues. Trimming removed 6 bases from V and 4 bases from J; junction bases left unmatched: 13.

The sample holds one count of this clonotype. This rearrangement joins TRBV12-3 or TRBV12-4 to TRBJ2-7; either TRBD1 or TRBD2 may fit D (5 bases each). The CDR3 is 13 residues long. The V end was cut by 9 bases, the J end by 9 bases, with 21 bases between. CDR3 nucleotides: TGTGCCAGTTCTAGAGAAGGGGAGTGGAGGCAGTACGTC. Residues: CASSREGEWRQYV.

The genes are TRBV5-1 and TRBJ1-4; 9 positions match TRBD1. Germline loops: CDR1 SGHRS, CDR2 YFSETQ. This CDR3 comprises 15 residues. The V segment lost 5 bases and the J segment 4 bases; nucleotides outside the gene matches: 6. CDR3 amino acids: CASRPTGGRNEKLFF. In DNA, the CDR3 is TGCGCCAGCAGGCCCACAGGGGGCCGTAATGAAAAACTGTTTTTT.

The sample holds many counts of this clonotype. The chain carries TRBV20-1 and TRBJ1-2, with 9 bases lining up with TRBD1. J gave up 2 bases and V 3 bases, and 1 base lay outside the gene matches. Germline V gene data show CDR1 as DFQATT and CDR2 as SNEGSKA (reference sequence). The CDR3 contains 13 residues. The CDR3 DNA reads TGCAGTGCTAGGGACAGGGGAAACTATGGCTACACCTTC. This translates into CSARDRGNYGYTF.

The table lists this clonotype with a few counts. This sequence joins TRBV7-2 and TRBJ2-1; D is unclear. The germline V gene encodes CDR1 SGHTA and CDR2 FQGNSA. The V end was cut by 7 bases, the J end by 5 bases, with 12 bases between. CDR3 length: 13 amino acids. The CDR3 coding sequence is TGTGCCAGCACCCTCCGGGCCAACAATGAGCAGTTCTTC. Its protein product is CASTLRANNEQFF. Based on the CDR3 plus reference TRBV7-2 and TRBJ2-1, the full variable domain is GAGVSQSPSNKVTEKGKDVELRCDPISGHTALYWYRQSLGQGLEFLIYFQGNSAPDKSGLPSDRFSAERTGGSVSTLTIQRTQQEDSAVYLCASTLRANNEQFFGPGTRLTVL.

The chain is built from TRBV2 and TRBJ1-6, with D unresolved. Trimming took 7 bases from V and 7 from J, leaving 11 bases between them. The germline gives CDR1 SNHLY, CDR2 FYNNEI. The CDR3 length is 13 residues. CDR3 sequence reads: CASTKTRNSPLHF. The CDR3 region has the DNA TGTGCCAGCACCAAGACTAGGAATTCACCCCTCCACTTT.

This clonotype was picked up many times. The chain has TRBV10-3 and TRBJ2-7; 8 bases fit TRBD1. Germline values: CDR1 ENHRY, CDR2 SYGVKD. With 2 bases clipped from V and 3 bases from J, the junction kept 0 bases outside the gene matches. The CDR3 spans 13 residues. The chain's CDR3 is CAISEGTGYEQYV. The CDR3 DNA reads as TGTGCCATCAGTGAGGGGACAGGCTACGAGCAGTACGTC.

This clonotype came up a few times. The chain links TRBV21-1 to TRBJ1-2. TRBV21-1 is annotated as a pseudogene. This CDR3 contains 14 residues. The CDR3 coding sequence is TGTGCCAGCAGCAAAGAGCAGGACCCCTATGGCTACACCTTC. This translates into CASSKEQDPYGYTF.

This rearrangement joins TRBV2 to TRBJ1-5, with TRBD1 matching over 8 bases. Trimming cost V 6 bases and J 7 bases; bases outside gene matches: 8. The CDR3 length is 14 residues. Germline CDR1 SNHLY, CDR2 FYNNEI. The CDR3 loop reads CASRGQGSRQPQHF. The DNA for the CDR3 is TGTGCCAGCAGAGGACAGGGATCGAGACAGCCCCAGCATTTT.